A single sample gave rise to the 20 T cell receptor beta chains below, sequenced in a study of OX40 agonist ivuxolimab in advanced cancers. To prepare the library, the immunoSEQ multiplex PCR assay was applied. The table was pulled from immuneACCESS by TCRdb, which kept in-frame rearrangements only. Such tables lose some clones; where checked, under half of the loss comes from unresolved V genes, and the rest has no known cause. The sample records 40,000 or so clones, around 92% of which are singletons. The leading ten clones occupy about 0.6% of the sample. The specimen was CD4+ or CD8+ T cells sorted from blood, collected in a trial of the OX40 agonist ivuxolimab. These receptors all come from an adult with an advanced solid tumor such as melanoma, head and neck, liver or kidney cancer.

In its sample, this clone was seen once. This sequence joins TRBV15 and TRBJ1-2, with D unresolved. This CDR3 is 17 amino acids long. CDR1 and CDR2 (germline): LNHNV, YYDKDF (reference sequence). V was pared by 3 bases and J by 0 bases, with 17 bases between. The CDR3: CATSRRVGIRANYGYTF. The CDR3 DNA is TGTGCCACCAGCAGGAGGGTGGGGATACGCGCTAACTATGGCTACACCTTC. Using reference TRBV15 and TRBJ1-2 for the parts outside the CDR3, the full variable domain is DAMVIQNPRYQVTQFGKPVTLSCSQTLNHNVMYWYQQKSSQAPKLLFHYYDKDFNNEADTPDNFQSRRPNTSFCFLDIRSPGLGDTAMYLCATSRRVGIRANYGYTFGSGTRLTVV.

V and J are TRBV21-1 and TRBJ1-5; the table's D call, TRBD1, has no DNA check behind it. TRBV21-1 is a pseudogene. The CDR3 length is 15 residues. As DNA, the CDR3 is TGTGCCAGCAGCAAACAGGGGAATAGCAATCAGCCCCAGCATTTT. This encodes CASSKQGNSNQPQHF.

The chain links TRBV9 to TRBJ1-2; TRBD1 aligns across 7 bases. Germline V gene data show CDR1 as SGDLS and CDR2 as YYNGEE. The ends lost 4 bases at V and 2 bases at J; junction bases unmatched: 8. The CDR3 consists of 15 residues. The CDR3 protein is CASSSNRGRNYGYTF. The CDR3 region has the DNA TGTGCCAGCAGCTCAAACAGGGGCCGCAACTATGGCTACACCTTC.

V and J are TRBV11-3 and TRBJ1-1; D is uncertain. CDR3 length: 16 amino acids. Germline V gene lookup returns CDR1 SGHNT and CDR2 YENEEA. Trimming took 5 bases from V and 1 from J, leaving 17 bases between them. The CDR3 DNA is TGTGCCAGCAGCCCCAACTCCGTGGGCGAGAACACTGAAGCTTTCTTT. Protein sequence: CASSPNSVGENTEAFF.

The J gene is TRBJ1-2, the V gene TRBV30; a possible D gene is TRBD1 (6 bases). V lost 2 bases, J lost 5 bases, and 12 bases lay in between. Germline CDR1 reads GTSNPN; CDR2 reads SVGIG (reference sequence). This CDR3 spans 13 amino acids. CDR3 DNA sequence: TGTGCCTGGAGTAGAGAAAGGGGGTATGGCTACACCTTC. It encodes CAWSRERGYGYTF.

V gene TRBV7-2 combines with J gene TRBJ2-5, with D unclear. The CDR3 loop spans 14 amino acids. V lost 1 base, J lost 1 base, and 7 bases lay in between. The germline V gene has CDR1 SGHTA and CDR2 FQGNSA. The CDR3 bases are TGTGCCAGCAGCTTAGAAGGCCGCCAAGAGACCCAGTACTTC. Protein sequence: CASSLEGRQETQYF.

This clone occurred once. The V and J genes are TRBV9 and TRBJ1-1; D is undetermined. Trimming left V 4 bases short and J 1 base short, with 14 bases between. Germline V gives CDR1 SGDLS, CDR2 YYNGEE. The CDR3 length is 15 residues. The CDR3 sequence: CASSPWLGSNTEAFF. CDR3 nucleotides: TGTGCCAGCAGCCCCTGGTTGGGGTCGAACACTGAAGCTTTCTTT.

This chain connects TRBV5-8 to TRBJ2-5, with a weak D call TRBD2 (5 bases). The CDR3 has 14 residues. V lost 2 bases, J lost 0 bases, and 8 bases lay in between. The germline CDR1 and CDR2 sequences are SGHTS and YDEGEE. DNA of the CDR3: TGTGCCAGCAGCTTCGGGGAGTACCAAGAGACCCAGTACTTC. Residues: CASSFGEYQETQYF.

The V call is TRBV11-2, the J call TRBJ1-3; the D is unclear. Germline assignment: CDR1 SGHAT and CDR2 FQNNGV. Trimming pared 4 bases from V and 4 bases from J, leaving 14 bases between. CDR3 length: 15 residues. The CDR3 DNA is TGTGCCAGCAGCTCAAATGGGCCGGCAGGAAACACCATATATTTT. Encoded protein: CASSSNGPAGNTIYF.

In the case of this clone: Its ends do not fully match the called genes, so a read error is possible. DNA for the CDR3: TGTGCCAGCAGTGGGTCGACAGTCTCCCTCTTC. Translated: CASSGSTVSLF. V usage is TRBV28 and J usage is TRBJ1-2, with a weak D call TRBD1 (5 bases). CDR3 length equals 11 residues. Germline CDR1 MDHEN, CDR2 SYDVKM.

This clone was counted between two and nine times. The rearrangement uses TRBV12-5 and TRBJ1-1; 8 positions agree with TRBD1. The J segment lost 5 bases and the V segment lost 2 bases, leaving 1 base of the junction unmatched. The germline V gene has CDR1 LGHNT and CDR2 FRNRAP. There are 13 residues in the CDR3. The CDR3 sequence: CASGLTGGTEAFF. Here the CDR3 DNA reads TGTGCTAGTGGTTTGACAGGGGGGACTGAAGCTTTCTTT. Variable domain in full (rest from reference TRBV12-5 and TRBJ1-1): DARVTQTPRHKVTEMGQEVTMRCQPILGHNTVFWYRQTMMQGLELLAYFRNRAPLDDSGMPKDRFSAEMPDATLATLKIQPSEPRDSAVYFCASGLTGGTEAFFGQGTRLTVV.

The chain has TRBV10-3 and TRBJ2-3, with 8 positions matching TRBD2. Germline values: CDR1 ENHRY, CDR2 SYGVKD. Germline trimming cut 4 bases from V and 6 bases from J; bases unmatched to any gene: 15. The CDR3 loop spans 17 amino acids. As DNA, the CDR3 is TGTGCCATCAGTGGTCGGGAGACTAGCGCGGCGGGGGATACGCAGTATTTT. It yields the protein CAISGRETSAAGDTQYF.

The sample holds a few counts of this clone. The chain links TRBV5-1 to TRBJ2-1, with 10 nucleotides matching TRBD2. J was trimmed by 0 bases and V by 6 bases; bases with no gene match: 3. CDR3 length: 15 residues. Germline V gene sequence: CDR1 SGHRS, CDR2 YFSETQ. The CDR3 loop reads CASKERGGSYNEQFF. The CDR3 region has the DNA TGCGCCAGCAAGGAGCGGGGGGGCTCCTACAATGAGCAGTTCTTC.

The rearrangement links TRBV13 to TRBJ1-3; D is undetermined. Trimming removed 3 bases at V and 8 bases at J, with 5 bases between. The length of the CDR3 is 11 residues. Germline V gives CDR1 PRHDT, CDR2 FYEKMQ (reference sequence). The CDR3 loop reads CASSFGYTIYF. The CDR3 coding sequence is TGTGCCAGCAGCTTTGGGTACACCATATATTTT.

The chain is built from TRBV19 and TRBJ1-5; D remains ambiguous. Between the trimmed V and J ends, which lost 0 bases and 8 bases, there was a span of 8 bases. Germline V gene data show CDR1 as LNHDA and CDR2 as SQIVND (reference sequence). This CDR3 is built from 13 residues. DNA for the CDR3: TGTGCCAGTAGTATAGACCGGGAGGAGCCCCAGCATTTT. Its protein product is CASSIDREEPQHF. Full variable domain (rest looked up from reference TRBV19 and TRBJ1-5): DGGITQSPKYLFRKEGQNVTLSCEQNLNHDAMYWYRQDPGQGLRLIYYSQIVNDFQKGDIAEGYSVSREKKESFPLTVTSAQKNPTAFYLCASSIDREEPQHFGDGTRLSIL.

The chain uses TRBV19 and TRBJ2-3, with TRBD1 as a possible D gene (5 bases). Germline V gene sequence: CDR1 LNHDA, CDR2 SQIVND (reference sequence). The CDR3 runs to 15 residues. Trimming removed 3 bases from V and 6 bases from J, with 16 bases in between. The DNA for the CDR3 is TGTGCCAGTAGTATTCTTGGGGCCCTTAATGATACGCAGTATTTT. Translated, it gives CASSILGALNDTQYF.

This rearrangement joins TRBV6-1 to TRBJ1-1; 7 bases line up with TRBD1. Trimming removed 6 bases from V and 3 bases from J; junction bases left unmatched: 4. The CDR3 length is 13 residues. CDR1 and CDR2 from the germline V gene are MNHNS and SASEGT. CDR3 protein: CASRTDRDTEAFF. The DNA of the CDR3 is TGTGCCAGCAGGACTGACAGGGACACTGAAGCTTTCTTT.

The chain joins TRBV19 to TRBJ1-5, with unresolved D. CDR1 and CDR2 (germline): LNHDA, SQIVND (reference sequence). The CDR3 is 14 amino acids. Trimming pared 3 bases from V and 3 bases from J, leaving 9 bases between. CDR3 sequence reads: CASSIPGNNQPQHF. The CDR3 nucleotides read TGTGCCAGTAGTATTCCAGGAAACAATCAGCCCCAGCATTTT.

This clone has just a few counts. The CDR3 sequence: CASSGQADSYEQYF. The CDR3 nucleotides are TGTGCCAGCTCAGGACAGGCAGACTCCTACGAGCAGTACTTC. The chain uses TRBV27 and TRBJ2-7; 7 bases align to TRBD1. The V gene's germline CDR1 is MNHEY and CDR2 SMNVEV (reference sequence). The V gene end was trimmed by 8 bases and the J gene end by 0 bases; junction bases not matched to a gene: 7. The CDR3 contains 14 residues.

This clone was observed a single time. The chain couples TRBV5-1 to TRBJ2-2; no clear D. This CDR3 spans 16 amino acids. V lost 4 bases and J lost 0, with 13 bases in between. The germline V gene encodes CDR1 SGHRS and CDR2 YFSETQ. This CDR3 is CASSPRTGTNTGELFF. CDR3 sequence (DNA): TGCGCCAGCAGCCCTCGCACTGGTACGAACACCGGGGAGCTGTTTTTT.